This TCR beta chain was captured in a study of blood T cells in healthy people across ages (dated by TCRdb to the mid-2010s). At the level of the whole study: In model experiments, roughly one uniquely barcoded TCR beta cDNA molecule per two T cells was captured by template switching. The study measured age-related changes in TCR beta repertoire diversity using deep sequencing normalized with unique cDNA molecular identifiers. The donors were divided into four age groups: young (average around 16 years), middle-aged (approximately 39), aged (approximately 59) and long-lived (82). Using the same blood draw, the study looked at two additional independent replicas of 1 million unique cDNA reads for two donors, one aged 18 to 30 and the other aged 80 or older. What the authors observed across the whole study: Total diversity estimates from one million sequenced T cells were considered lower bounds and underestimates. Compared with the aged group, the long-lived group had more naive CD4+ T cells, fewer expanded clones and increased TCR diversity, a pattern suggesting age selection. Observed TCR beta diversity per million T cells fell roughly linearly with age, and a significant reduction was already apparent by age around 40. The percentage of naive T cells measured by flow cytometry correlated strongly with observed TCR beta diversity. Conclusive comparison of naive and antigen-experienced compartments was prevented by the profiling of bulk unsorted PBMCs. Donor CMV infection status was unknown, potentially confounding age-related changes in expanded clonotypes.

Details on this clonotype: Its target antigen remains unknown. In this CDR3 the conserved last residue, phenylalanine or tryptophan, is missing, so a read error is likely.

The CDR3 totals 14 residues, both ends included. The only DNA kept is the CDR3, 42 bases in frame from the first base. The germline V and J ends show losses of 0 bases and 12 bases respectively, and no gene match explains 8 bases of the junction. From a lookup of the germline V gene, CDR1 and CDR2 are ENHRY and SYGVKD. The roughly 39 donors, aged about 6 to 95 years, were systemically healthy Caucasian individuals from Russia. Ten milliliters of peripheral blood were drawn from each donor into EDTA-treated Vacutainer tubes. Ficoll-Paque density-gradient centrifugation was used to isolate PBMCs, with at least 7 million per sample. Trizol reagent was used to extract total RNA from the PBMCs, yielding at least 5.5 micrograms per sample. The percentages of naive CD45RAhigh/CD27high T cells were determined by flow cytometry on a PBMC aliquot from every donor. Library preparation was by 5' RACE. The instrument was an Illumina HiSeq 2500. A second PCR of roughly 7 to 11 cycles was run with a J-beta primer mix and a sample-barcoded 5' primer. A template-switch 5' adaptor carrying 12 random nucleotides introduced a unique molecular identifier onto each TCR beta cDNA molecule. Each sample yielded at least 3 million CDR3-containing paired-end reads. The Mint cDNA synthesis kit, primed by a TRBC-specific oligonucleotide, was used to synthesize first-strand cDNA from all RNA. Following uracil-DNA glycosylase treatment, a first 18-cycle PCR with universal primers M1SS and BC2_uni_R was performed on all cDNA. In the original analysis: Normalization of each sample was performed by random selection of 1 million high-quality reads, each carrying a distinct molecular identifier. Instead of being binned into consensus sequences, reads with shared molecular identifiers were discarded. MiTCR, run with a Q25 quality threshold and the strictest error-elimination algorithm, handled CDR3 identification, clonotype clustering and error correction. A nonparametric unseen species model using Euler transformation provided a lower-bound estimate of total TCR beta diversity. TCRdb applied fastp at Q25 and MiXCR to the public reads, then kept only in-frame beta chains. For every CDR3 protein sequence, its rows merge into one entry that carries the most common genes and DNA. The V and J calls and clone size are TCRdb's, not the authors'. This sample comprises around 500,000 distinct CDR3 sequences, around 27% of them detected only once. Approximately 3.3% of the sample belongs to the ten largest clones.

These data were also reused for a study on T cells of mothers and their children. The second investigation adds: The donors were nine systemically healthy Caucasian individuals, made up of three mothers and their six children. cDNA synthesis consumed the entire amount of extracted RNA, loaded at about 1.6 ug RNA in each 15 ul reaction. Sample barcodes and 2-4 random nucleotides were added via the M1S primer in the second PCR. Over 8 million TCR beta CDR3 reads came from each mother, compared with 3.3 million or so reads from each child. TCR recombination output is similarly shaped by thymic selection in related and unrelated pairs, with a minor effect exerted by inherited differences. Normalized repertoire overlap was always found to be slightly, but never significantly, higher in related mother-child pairs than in unrelated mother-child pairs. No persistent microchimeric T cell clones were detected, at a sensitivity of roughly 93 clones per million clonotypes. In the study, deep NGS was used to compare the TCR beta repertoires of mothers and children, and features distinguishing related mother-child pairs from unrelated individuals were sought. On average, the children were approximately 12 +/- 4 years old, while the mothers were about 40 +/- 4 years old. Libraries were sequenced on Illumina HiSeq 2000 with 100+100 nt paired-end reads after adapter ligation with NEBNext reagents. To prevent cross-contamination, the mother and child libraries were prepared one month apart and sequenced in separate runs. Each donor had between roughly 450,000 and 2,300,000 distinct TCR beta clonotypes identified. Naive TCR beta clonotypes were estimated from low-frequency clonotypes matched to each donor's FACS-determined naive share, without sorting.

The sequence came from a boy aged 2 to 10 in good health. The sequenced material came from blood. The V and J segments used are TRBV10-3 and TRBJ2-1, and 7 junctional nucleotides match TRBD1. The CDR3 region reads CAISESIVRTGQFL. The DNA sequence reads TGTGCCATCAGTGAGTCGATTGTGAGGACAGGGCAGTTCTTA.